These T cell receptor beta chains were read from a single sample in a study of cytomegalovirus exposure and HLA in healthy donors. TCRdb keeps only in-frame clones here, not all; method: immunoSEQ multiplex PCR. The sample includes approximately 150,000 clones, 84% of them seen just once. The sequenced sample consisted of PBMCs. The source of these receptors is a girl aged 5-17 years in good health and CMV-seropositive. Each CDR3 is given with its conserved first and last residue. The D gene is left open where the match is weak. A row's size may be missing; if present it is once, few, many or a size class.

D: TRBD1
size: once
J: TRBJ1-4
V: TRBV7-9
DNA: TGTGCCAGCAGCTTAGATACAGGGGGCGCAAAAACTAATGAAAAACTGTTTTTT
CDR3: CASSLDTGGAKTNEKLFF

D: TRBD2
size: -
J: TRBJ2-7
V: TRBV6-5
DNA: TGTGCCAGCAGTTATAGCGGGGGACCCTCCTACGAGCAGTACTTC
CDR3: CASSYSGGPSYEQYF

D: -
size: -
J: TRBJ2-3
V: TRBV5-1
DNA: TGCGCCAGCAGCTTGGCCCAGGGATCGACCGATACGCAGTATTTT
CDR3: CASSLAQGSTDTQYF

D: -
size: -
J: TRBJ2-7
V: TRBV27
DNA: TGTGCCAGCAGTTTATTCCTTAGCGGACCCTCCTACGAGCAGTACTTC
CDR3: CASSLFLSGPSYEQYF

D: -
size: -
J: TRBJ2-5
V: TRBV11-2
DNA: TGTGCCAGCAGCTTATGGGGGCACCAAGAGACCCAGTACTTC
CDR3: CASSLWGHQETQYF

D: TRBD2
size: -
J: TRBJ2-5
V: TRBV9
DNA: TGTGCCAGCAGCCAGGGACTAGCGCCAGTCCAAGAGACCCAGTACTTC
CDR3: CASSQGLAPVQETQYF

D: TRBD1
size: -
J: TRBJ1-1
V: TRBV5-1
DNA: TGCGCCAGCACCCTTGGAGGGACAGGGAGGACTGAAGCTTTCTTT
CDR3: CASTLGGTGRTEAFF

D: -
size: -
J: TRBJ1-2
V: TRBV12-5
DNA: TGTGCTAGTGGTCTTAGCGGGACCGATAGATACTATGGCTACACCTTC
CDR3: CASGLSGTDRYYGYTF

D: -
size: -
J: TRBJ2-5
V: TRBV9
DNA: TGTGCCAGCAGCGTAGGGGAGTCGACGGCCCAGTACTTC
CDR3: CASSVGESTAQYF

D: -
size: -
J: TRBJ2-7
V: TRBV5-1
DNA: TGCGCCAGCAGCCTTGCATACGGACAGACCTACGAGCAGTACTTC
CDR3: CASSLAYGQTYEQYF

D: -
size: -
J: TRBJ1-2
V: TRBV19
DNA: TGTGCCAGTAGTATTCTGGGCAACTTTTATGGCTACACCTTC
CDR3: CASSILGNFYGYTF

D: -
size: -
J: TRBJ1-2
V: TRBV15
DNA: TGTGCCACCAGCAAGGGGAATTCGTATGGCTATGGCTACACCTTC
CDR3: CATSKGNSYGYGYTF

D: -
size: -
J: TRBJ2-5
V: TRBV27
DNA: TGTGCCAGCAGTCCGGGAAGAGAGACCCAGTACTTC
CDR3: CASSPGRETQYF

D: -
size: -
J: TRBJ1-4
V: TRBV20-1
DNA: TGCAGTGCTAGAGGAGTTGAAAAACTGTTTTTT
CDR3: CSARGVEKLFF

D: -
size: few
J: TRBJ1-4
V: TRBV5-5
DNA: TGTGCCAGCAGCTTTTCGGGTGAAAAACTGTTTTTT
CDR3: CASSFSGEKLFF

D: -
size: -
J: TRBJ1-5
V: TRBV6-6
DNA: TGTGCCAGCAGTTACGGGGTCGGGACAAATCAGCCCCAGCATTTT
CDR3: CASSYGVGTNQPQHF

D: -
size: -
J: TRBJ1-1
V: TRBV18
DNA: TGTGCCAGCTCACCGGGTATGTCAGCGAGGAACACTGAAGCTTTCTTT
CDR3: CASSPGMSARNTEAFF

D: -
size: -
J: TRBJ2-7
V: TRBV5-1
DNA: TGCGCCAGTAACCAGGGCCGCGAGCAGTACTTC
CDR3: CASNQGREQYF

D: -
size: -
J: TRBJ1-1
V: TRBV29-1
DNA: TGCAGCGTTGGCTTCAGGGCCACTGAAGCTTTCTTT
CDR3: CSVGFRATEAFF

D: -
size: -
J: TRBJ2-1
V: TRBV5-1
DNA: TGCGCCAGCAGCTTGTTGCCTGGCAGGCGAGGGGAGCAGTTCTTC
CDR3: CASSLLPGRRGEQFF

D: -
size: -
J: TRBJ1-6
V: TRBV4-1
DNA: TGCGCCAGCAGCCAGCAGACAGTGACTTATAATTCACCCCTCCACTTT
CDR3: CASSQQTVTYNSPLHF

D: -
size: few
J: TRBJ2-1
V: TRBV4-1
DNA: TGCGCCAGCAGCCAAGATAGCTACACTAGAGAGCTTAACAATGAGCAGTTCTTC
CDR3: CASSQDSYTRELNNEQFF

D: -
size: -
J: TRBJ2-3
V: TRBV7-2
DNA: TGTGCCAGCAGCCCGGGGGCAGATACGCAGTATTTT
CDR3: CASSPGADTQYF

D: -
size: -
J: TRBJ1-5
V: TRBV15
DNA: TGTGCCACCAGCATAACGACGGACACGCAGAGTCAGCCCCAGCATTTT
CDR3: CATSITTDTQSQPQHF

D: -
size: -
J: TRBJ1-2
V: TRBV6-5
DNA: TGTGCCAGCAGTTACACCTTAAGCAACTATGGCTACACCTTC
CDR3: CASSYTLSNYGYTF

D: -
size: few
J: TRBJ1-1
V: TRBV6-1
DNA: TGTGCCAGCAGTGAAGAATCTCTGGCTTTCTTT
CDR3: CASSEESLAFF

D: -
size: -
J: TRBJ1-1
V: TRBV5-1
DNA: TGCGCCAGCAGCTCCCAGGGCCATAGGACTGAAGCTTTCTTT
CDR3: CASSSQGHRTEAFF

D: TRBD1
size: -
J: TRBJ1-1
V: TRBV5-4
DNA: TGTGCCAGCAGCTTGGGGGGGGACAGGCGGGATACTGAAGCTTTCTTT
CDR3: CASSLGGDRRDTEAFF

D: -
size: -
J: TRBJ2-7
V: TRBV10-3
DNA: TGTGCCATCAGTGAGTCATCGGGTTCCTACGAGCAGTACTTC
CDR3: CAISESSGSYEQYF

D: -
size: -
J: TRBJ1-1
V: TRBV6-5
DNA: TGTGCCAGCAGTTACTCGGAGGGGTCGAACACTGAAGCTTTCTTT
CDR3: CASSYSEGSNTEAFF

D: -
size: few
J: TRBJ2-1
V: TRBV7-9
DNA: TGTGCCAGCAGCGGCCCCCACCCCCAGCAAGGGGATCGTAAAAATGAGCAGTTCTTC
CDR3: CASSGPHPQQGDRKNEQFF

D: TRBD1
size: -
J: TRBJ1-6
V: TRBV15
DNA: TGTGCCACCAGCAGGGACAGGGGAAAGATCTATAATTCACCCCTCCACTTT
CDR3: CATSRDRGKIYNSPLHF

D: -
size: -
J: TRBJ2-7
V: TRBV19
DNA: TGTGCCAGTAGTATTCAACGGGGTACCTACGAGCAGTACTTC
CDR3: CASSIQRGTYEQYF

D: TRBD1
size: -
J: TRBJ1-2
V: TRBV9
DNA: TGTGCCAGCAGCGCGTCTCAGGGGGCGCAAGGCTATGGCTACACCTTC
CDR3: CASSASQGAQGYGYTF

D: -
size: -
J: TRBJ1-2
V: TRBV4-1
DNA: TGCGCCAGCAGCCTCCTCCTGACGGATTCTAGAGGCTACACCTTC
CDR3: CASSLLLTDSRGYTF

D: -
size: -
J: TRBJ1-6
V: TRBV5-1
DNA: TGCGCCAGCAGCTTGACTGGACAGTGGAGATCACCCCTCCACTTT
CDR3: CASSLTGQWRSPLHF

D: TRBD1
size: -
J: TRBJ1-1
V: TRBV13
DNA: TGTGCCAGCAAGCAGGGGGCGGCTGAAGCTTTCTTT
CDR3: CASKQGAAEAFF

D: TRBD1
size: -
J: TRBJ2-2
V: TRBV30
DNA: TGTGCCTGGAGTTCTTACAGGGGGCACACCGGGGAGCTGTTTTTT
CDR3: CAWSSYRGHTGELFF

D: TRBD1
size: once
J: TRBJ1-1
V: TRBV12-5
DNA: TGTGCTAGTGGTTCACCGGACAGGGGGCAGGCTGAAGCTTTCTTT
CDR3: CASGSPDRGQAEAFF

D: TRBD1
size: -
J: TRBJ1-1
V: TRBV9
DNA: TGTGCCAGCAGCGTAGACAGGGGGCGTACTGAAGCTTTCTTT
CDR3: CASSVDRGRTEAFF

D: -
size: -
J: TRBJ2-7
V: TRBV2
DNA: TGTGCCAGCAGGGAGGAATGGACCTCATCCTACGAGCAGTACTTC
CDR3: CASREEWTSSYEQYF

D: TRBD1
size: -
J: TRBJ1-1
V: TRBV6-5
DNA: TGTGCCAGCAGTCGTGGCGGGACAGATGAAGCTTTCTTT
CDR3: CASSRGGTDEAFF

D: TRBD1
size: -
J: TRBJ2-7
V: TRBV11-3
DNA: TGTGCCAGCAGCTCCCGGACAGGATTCAATTACGAGCAGTACTTC
CDR3: CASSSRTGFNYEQYF

D: TRBD1
size: -
J: TRBJ2-1
V: TRBV5-1
DNA: TGCGCCAGCAGCGCGGGGACAGGGGCCCTTCTCAATGAGCAGTTCTTC
CDR3: CASSAGTGALLNEQFF

D: -
size: -
J: TRBJ1-1
V: TRBV30
DNA: TGTGCCTGGAGTGTAACACAAAACACTGAAGCTTTCTTT
CDR3: CAWSVTQNTEAFF

D: -
size: -
J: TRBJ2-2
V: TRBV2
DNA: TGTGCCAGCAGTCTCTCGTTGTACACCGGGGAGCTGTTTTTT
CDR3: CASSLSLYTGELFF

D: -
size: -
J: TRBJ2-5
V: TRBV15
DNA: TGTGCCACCTCAGCGGGTTCAAAGACCCAGTACTTC
CDR3: CATSAGSKTQYF

D: TRBD2
size: -
J: TRBJ2-5
V: TRBV27
DNA: TGTGCCAGCAGCTTAGCGGGGGAGCGACAAGAGACCCAGTACTTC
CDR3: CASSLAGERQETQYF

D: TRBD2
size: once
J: TRBJ2-1
V: TRBV7-2
DNA: TGTGCCAGCAGCCCTATCACAGGCGGGGGGGCCAATGAGCAGTTCTTC
CDR3: CASSPITGGGANEQFF

D: -
size: once
J: TRBJ1-6
V: TRBV14
DNA: TGTGCCAGCAGCCAAGATCCCGCCAGGGGCAATTCACCCCTCCACTTT
CDR3: CASSQDPARGNSPLHF

D: -
size: -
J: TRBJ2-3
V: TRBV2
DNA: TGTGCCAGCAGTGACCTAGTGAGCACAGATACGCAGTATTTT
CDR3: CASSDLVSTDTQYF

D: TRBD1
size: -
J: TRBJ1-1
V: TRBV10-1
DNA: TGCGCCAGCAGTGAGTCGTTAACAGGGGTGGGCGGCACTGAAGCTTTCTTT
CDR3: CASSESLTGVGGTEAFF

D: TRBD1
size: -
J: TRBJ1-1
V: TRBV7-9
DNA: TGTGCCATCATCACCGGGACAGGGGTCACTGAAGCTTTCTTT
CDR3: CAIITGTGVTEAFF